These T cell receptor beta chains were read from a single sample in a study of technical replicates of blood from several donors. The repertoire was sequenced with immunoSEQ multiplex PCR; TCRdb's copy has only in-frame clones and lacks some. The sample shows about 87,000 clones, around 95% of them seen only once. The sequencing sample was made of T cells isolated from PBMCs. All receptors come from a human donor in good health. CDR3s include the opening cysteine and the closing phenylalanine or tryptophan. A D gene is named only where the DNA matches it firmly. Clone size is given for some rows only: seen once, a few or many times, or a class if the clone is expanded.

d_gene,abundance,v_gene,j_gene,CDR3nt,CDR3aa
.,.,TRBV19,TRBJ1-1,TGTGCCAGTAGTAGTCCGCGGGGAGAGGAAATGAACACTGAAGCTTTCTTT,CASSSPRGEEMNTEAFF
.,once,TRBV9,TRBJ1-2,TGTGCCAGCAGCGTAGGGGGCCTAAACTATGGCTACACCTTC,CASSVGGLNYGYTF
.,.,TRBV6-4,TRBJ2-1,TGTGCCAGCAGTAACCCCCAGGGGATTGGGTTCTTC,CASSNPQGIGFF
.,.,TRBV27,TRBJ2-3,TGTGCCAGCAGTTTATCTGCGGTCACAGATACGCAGTATTTT,CASSLSAVTDTQYF
.,.,TRBV5-6,TRBJ1-1,TGTGCCAGCAGCTGGCCCGGGACAATGAACACTGAAGCTTTCTTT,CASSWPGTMNTEAFF
.,.,TRBV5-8,TRBJ2-3,TGTGCCAGCAGCGGCGGTCTCTTCACAGATACGCAGTATTTT,CASSGGLFTDTQYF
TRBD1,.,TRBV7-3,TRBJ2-7,TGTGCCAGCAGCTCGACAGGGATCCACGAGCAGTACTTC,CASSSTGIHEQYF
.,.,TRBV13,TRBJ2-5,TGTGCCAGCAGCTTGAGCACAGGGTTAGAGACCCAGTACTTC,CASSLSTGLETQYF
TRBD2,.,TRBV18,TRBJ2-7,TGTGCCAGCTCACCACCTATAGCGGGAGGGCCGACCGAGCAGTACTTC,CASSPPIAGGPTEQYF
TRBD2,.,TRBV9,TRBJ2-1,TGTGCCAGCCCCCAGTCGACTAGCGGGAGGGAGGGCTCCTACAATGAGCAGTTCTTC,CASPQSTSGREGSYNEQFF
.,.,TRBV6-5,TRBJ1-1,TGTGCCAGCAGTTATGGGAGGAACACTGAAGCTTTCTTT,CASSYGRNTEAFF
TRBD1,.,TRBV29-1,TRBJ1-2,TGCAGCGTTGCGGGACAGGGGGCGCAGGACGATCTGTATGGCTACACCTTC,CSVAGQGAQDDLYGYTF
TRBD1,.,TRBV6-5,TRBJ1-2,TGTGCCAGCAGTATGACAGGGAAGACTAACTATGGCTACACCTTC,CASSMTGKTNYGYTF
.,.,TRBV7-3,TRBJ2-7,TGTGCCAGCAGCTTACGACTGGCGGACGAGCAGTACTTC,CASSLRLADEQYF
.,.,TRBV4-1,TRBJ2-7,TGCGCCAGCAGGCCGTTTTTGTTAGGGGGTTTGCACGAGCAGTACTTC,CASRPFLLGGLHEQYF
.,.,TRBV7-2,TRBJ2-5,TGTGCCAGCAGCTTATCCCAGGGGCCCAATGTTCCCCAGTACTTC,CASSLSQGPNVPQYF
TRBD1,.,TRBV10-2,TRBJ1-2,TGCGCCAGCAGCCGGGACAGGGATGGCTACACCTTC,CASSRDRDGYTF
.,once,TRBV6-1,TRBJ1-1,TGTGCCAGCCTACAGGGGAACACTGAAGCTTTCTTT,CASLQGNTEAFF
.,.,TRBV5-1,TRBJ1-1,TGCGCCAGCAGCTTGGGGACATACACTGAAGCTTTCTTT,CASSLGTYTEAFF
TRBD1,.,TRBV5-1,TRBJ2-2,TGCGCCAGCAGCGTGGGACAGGCGAACACCGGGGAGCTGTTTTTT,CASSVGQANTGELFF
.,.,TRBV19,TRBJ2-2,TGTGCCAGTAGTATAACAGGCATAACCGGGGAGCTGTTTTTT,CASSITGITGELFF
.,once,TRBV25-1,TRBJ1-1,TGTGCCAGCAGTGAATTAGCGGGTAGGGACACTGAAGCTTTCTTT,CASSELAGRDTEAFF
.,.,TRBV27,TRBJ2-3,TGTGCCAGCAGACTCACAGATACGCAGTATTTT,CASRLTDTQYF
TRBD2,.,TRBV10-3,TRBJ2-5,TGTGCCATCAGTGAGTTAGGACTAGCGGGAGGAGAGACCCAGTACTTC,CAISELGLAGGETQYF
TRBD1,.,TRBV5-1,TRBJ1-1,TGCGCCAGCAGCGTGGGACAGGGTTTCTTAGTTTCTGAAGCTTTCTTT,CASSVGQGFLVSEAFF
.,few,TRBV10-1,TRBJ1-1,TGCGCCAGCAGTGAGTCCAGTCAGGGGCCCACTGAAGCTTTCTTT,CASSESSQGPTEAFF
.,.,TRBV9,TRBJ1-4,TGTGCCAGCACTGGGCCCGGGGGAGGAAAACTGTTTTTT,CASTGPGGGKLFF
TRBD2,.,TRBV10-2,TRBJ2-3,TGCGCCAGCTGCGCCCAGGTAGCGGGAGAGTTTGTGGTGCTAGGCACAGATACGCAGTATTTT,CASCAQVAGEFVVLGTDTQYF
TRBD2,.,TRBV12-5,TRBJ2-1,TGTGCTAGTGGTTTGACTAGCGGGAGGAGCGAGCAGTTCTTC,CASGLTSGRSEQFF
TRBD2,.,TRBV7-2,TRBJ2-1,TGTGCCAGCAGCCCACGGGCCCGGGGACTAGCGGGAGGTCGTAATGAGCAGTTCTTC,CASSPRARGLAGGRNEQFF
TRBD1,.,TRBV29-1,TRBJ2-1,TGCAGCGCGGACCCACAGGGGGCGGATGAGCAGTTCTTC,CSADPQGADEQFF
.,.,TRBV5-1,TRBJ2-1,TGCGCCAGCAGCTTGGATGGGAGCTCCTACAATGAGCAGTTCTTC,CASSLDGSSYNEQFF
.,.,TRBV28,TRBJ2-7,TGTGCCAGCAGTTTACAAGGGGCCGAGCAGTACTTC,CASSLQGAEQYF
TRBD1,.,TRBV4-2,TRBJ2-7,TGTGCCAGCAGCACTCCGGGACAGGATTACGAGCAGTACTTC,CASSTPGQDYEQYF
.,.,TRBV6-6,TRBJ2-5,TGTGCCAGCAGTTACTCGAGAGTGTACCAAGAGACCCAGTACTTC,CASSYSRVYQETQYF
.,once,TRBV5-1,TRBJ2-5,TGCGCCAGCAGCCCCGTCGAAGAGACCCAGTACTTC,CASSPVEETQYF
.,.,TRBV2,TRBJ1-1,TGTGCCAACCCGAATAGAGCTTTCTTT,CANPNRAFF
TRBD1,.,TRBV4-1,TRBJ1-1,TGCGCCAGCAGCCCAGAAGTCAGGCCCGACAGGGGGAACACTGAAGCTTTCTTT,CASSPEVRPDRGNTEAFF
.,.,TRBV10-1,TRBJ2-7,TGCGCCAGCAGTACTAACAAAGTTGGGGAGCAGTACTTC,CASSTNKVGEQYF
TRBD1,.,TRBV10-3,TRBJ1-2,TGTGCCATCAGTGACCCCGACAGGGGGCTTGGCTACACCTTC,CAISDPDRGLGYTF
.,.,TRBV27,TRBJ1-1,TGTGCCAGCAGATGGGTGGGGGGAGCCACTGAAGCTTTCTTT,CASRWVGGATEAFF
.,.,TRBV7-3,TRBJ2-2,TGTGCCAGCAGCTATACGAACACCGGGGAGCTGTTTTTT,CASSYTNTGELFF
TRBD1,.,TRBV6-6,TRBJ1-2,TGTGCCAGCAGTTACTTGGACAGGGAAGGCTACACCTTC,CASSYLDREGYTF
.,.,TRBV6-6,TRBJ2-7,TGTGCCAGCACCCGAGCCCCCGGTAGCGGATACTACGAGCAGTACTTC,CASTRAPGSGYYEQYF
TRBD1,.,TRBV29-1,TRBJ1-5,TGCAGCGTTGTAATCACCGGGACAGACTTTGATCAGCCCCAGCATTTT,CSVVITGTDFDQPQHF